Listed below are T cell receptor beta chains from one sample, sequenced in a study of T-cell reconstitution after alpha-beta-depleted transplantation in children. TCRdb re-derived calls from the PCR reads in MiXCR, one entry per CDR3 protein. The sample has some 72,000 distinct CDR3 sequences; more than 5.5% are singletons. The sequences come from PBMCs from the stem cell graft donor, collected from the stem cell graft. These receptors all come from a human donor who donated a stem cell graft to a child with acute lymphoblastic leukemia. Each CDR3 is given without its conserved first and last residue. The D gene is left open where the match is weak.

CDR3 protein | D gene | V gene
SVEGRGGSFQETQY | TRBD2 | TRBV29-1
ASSLGLRDRDGYT | . | TRBV11-2
ASRHLSVGDTDTQY | . | TRBV6-1
ASSGPSRASNQPQH | . | TRBV6-2/TRBV6-3
ASSVGAGQGATNEKLF | . | TRBV9
ASSFPPTDTQY | . | TRBV7-2
SVGLAGASRASYNEQF | TRBD2 | TRBV29-1
ASGGPLEQY | . | TRBV5-4
SVAGGRNQPQH | . | TRBV29-1
SVSAGGTSGNTIY | TRBD1 | TRBV29-1
ASSQQGGYQPQH | . | TRBV4-1
ATSDRGRTTNEQF | TRBD1 | TRBV24-1
ASSAGGGSNEKLF | . | TRBV9
ASSYGEGTEAF | . | TRBV6-6
ASSLGRASYEQY | . | TRBV5-1
ATMVGAGGNTEAF | . | TRBV2
ASSYSTPGTSGSYEQY | TRBD2 | TRBV5-1
ASSLAGTYNEQF | . | TRBV7-9
ASSSRTAGEAGYT | . | TRBV28
SARDTASGSWDIQY | TRBD2 | TRBV20-1
ASREAGGNYGYT | . | TRBV27
ASSSGQGNEKLF | TRBD1 | TRBV7-9